This T cell receptor (beta chain) was captured in a study of long-term antiretroviral therapy in people with HIV. At the level of the study: It was about a decade before the 2015 immediate-ART recommendation that the earliest samples were taken.

immunoSEQ v3.0 was run at survey level. The data were produced by immunoSEQ multiplex PCR, yet TCRdb's version contains in-frame clones alone and is incomplete. This table holds over 25,000 clones, 90% to 97% found once. Regarding this clone: Its antigen is not identified. One end of the junction fails to match germline, which may point to a read error.

Study results and caveats: An increase in diversity followed ART, yet levels stayed below transplant donor controls. Control repertoires displayed wider CDR3 length ranges than the HIV repertoires.

Germline values: CDR1 LNHNV, CDR2 YYDKDF (reference sequence). The CDR3 contains 14 residues. United States facilities provided treatment to all participants with HIV. The chain is built from TRBV15 and TRBJ2-6; D unclear. Sequencing used unsorted PBMCs, obtained around 6.6 years after starting antiretroviral therapy. This TCR came from a man under 40 with HIV. Written as DNA, the CDR3 is TGTGCCACCAGGAGAGAACTCGGGGCCAACGTCCTGACTTTC. It is translated as CATRRELGANVLTF. Based on the CDR3 plus reference TRBV15 and TRBJ2-6, the full variable domain is DAMVIQNPRYQVTQFGKPVTLSCSQTLNHNVMYWYQQKSSQAPKLLFHYYDKDFNNEADTPDNFQSRRPNTSFCFLDIRSPGLGDTAMYLCATRRELGANVLTFGAGSRLTVL.